This TCR beta chain was profiled in a study of shared clonotypes between healthy human individuals. Study outcomes and limitations: The authors sampled blood alone, and tissue repertoires likely differ. Approximately 5.3% was the fraction of naive CD4 clonotypes found shared across four donors.

The protocol was immunoSEQ multiplex PCR, while the TCRdb copy is restricted to in-frame clones and leaves out a portion. The profile shows some 2,500,000 clones, 85% to 95% of them singletons. Remarks on this clone: What it binds is not known.

V lost 6 bases and J lost 1; bases outside the gene matches: 4. This CDR3 is 15 amino acids long. Germline CDR1 is MNHEY and CDR2 is SVGAGI. The TCR originated in a young man in good health. Some clones in this sample may be carry-over from other donors' samples. Material for sequencing was naive CD4+ T cells from PBMCs. Noted subset: CD45RA+ positively selected. The genes are TRBV6-5 and TRBJ2-2; TRBD2 matches at 8 bases. The CDR3 sequence is CASRNSGMNTGELFF. As DNA, the CDR3 is TGTGCCAGCAGAAATAGCGGGATGAACACCGGGGAGCTGTTTTTT.